This T cell receptor beta chain derives from a study of blood T cell repertoires in COVID-19. Across the study: Both acute and convalescent COVID-19 samples were obtained from the United States, Italy and Spain.

The Seattle patients joined while their infection was active and were tracked longitudinally afterward. In the original analysis: Using reference gene primer amplification, nucleated cell counts were estimated. Measured with immunoSEQ multiplex PCR; TCRdb has only the in-frame clones, and not every one. Clonal size and the V and J genes are those of that table, whereas D and trimming came from the DNA. The sample has 440,000 or so clones, around 91% seen once. The CDR3 runs 14 residues. Germline loops: CDR1 SGHNT, CDR2 YYREEE (reference sequence). V lost 4 bases and J lost 2; bases outside the gene matches: 5.

V is TRBV5-4 and J is TRBJ2-7; TRBD1 matches at 8 bases. Sequencing was carried out using peripheral blood. This receptor was taken from a woman between 35 and 50 years old with COVID-19, enrolled during active disease. CDR3: CASSPLTGAYEQYF. CDR3 in DNA: TGTGCCAGCAGCCCCCTGACAGGGGCCTACGAGCAGTACTTC.